The source of this T cell receptor (beta chain) is a study of blood T cells in healthy people across ages. Germline values: CDR1 ENHRY, CDR2 SYGVKD. This CDR3 contains 19 residues. The V gene lost 0 bases and the J gene lost 0 bases, with 20 bases spanning the gap. The use of a sample-barcoded 5' primer and a J-beta primer mix characterized a second PCR of about 7 to 12 cycles. A 12-random-nucleotide template-switch adaptor tagged each cDNA molecule. Using its own MiXCR run on the 5' RACE reads, TCRdb lists one record per CDR3 protein. Counted here are around 990,000 distinct CDR3 sequences, less than 45% occurring once; the ten biggest clones make up around 13%.

This clonotype originated in a young man in good health. This chain joins TRBV10-3 and TRBJ1-2, with D possibly being TRBD1 (5 bases). Sequencing used blood. In nucleotides, the CDR3 is TGTGCCATCAGTGAGTCGGAGTGGACACCCGAACTCGCTAACTATGGCTACACCTTC. Amino acids: CAISESEWTPELANYGYTF.